This entry describes one T cell receptor beta chain. The antigen is undetermined. This sample was taken from a study of blood T cells in healthy people across ages. V lost 5 bases and J lost 10, with 12 bases in between. Looked up from germline, CDR1 is LNHDA and CDR2 is SQIVND (reference sequence). This CDR3 is 13 amino acids long. Study-wide points: A strong correlation between TCR beta diversity and naive T cell percentage was seen.

Sample-barcoded 5' priming and a J-beta primer mix drove a second PCR of roughly 6 to 12 cycles. TCRdb processed the 5' RACE reads anew with MiXCR; each CDR3 protein has one entry. The table lists some 900,000 distinct CDR3 sequences, around 30% of them singletons. This receptor was obtained from a woman older than 75 in good health. Material: blood. The chain carries TRBV19 and TRBJ1-6, with D hard to call. The CDR3 is CASSDTRKSPLHF. CDR3 sequence (DNA): TGTGCCAGTAGTGACACGCGGAAATCACCCCTCCACTTT.